This T cell receptor beta chain emerged from a study of regulatory T cells in long-lasting Graves disease. The CDR3 totals 16 residues. Germline V gene lookup returns CDR1 LGHNA and CDR2 YSLEER. Trimming took off 4 bases at V and 5 bases at J, with 20 bases between the two ends. Time point described: newly diagnosed GD, antithyroid drugs for less than 3 months. PBMCs were the source of the RNA used for TCR sequencing. Combining iRepertoire HTBI primers with Arm-PCR of CDR3 regions, the authors built TCR beta libraries. TCRdb called the multiplex PCR reads again in MiXCR, with one record for every CDR3 protein. The top ten clones hold 22% of a sample with about 380,000 distinct CDR3 sequences, roughly a sixth of them seen once.

The sequence was obtained from a female donor with Graves disease. The sample in question was peripheral blood mononuclear cells (PBMCs), obtained at new diagnosis, from a patient treated with antithyroid drugs. The chain joins TRBV4-3 to TRBJ2-5; maybe TRBD2 (6 bases). In nucleotides, the CDR3 is TGCGCCAGCAGCCGAGTCATAGCGGAGGTGGGGGAGACCCAGTACTTC. Encoded protein: CASSRVIAEVGETQYF.